These 10 T cell receptor beta chains share one sample of origin, sequenced in a study of OX40 agonist ivuxolimab in advanced cancers. Clones were read by immunoSEQ multiplex PCR, and TCRdb kept only the in-frame ones, dropping some. The sample lists 38,000 or so clones; roughly 86% were seen once. Sequenced material: CD4+ or CD8+ T cells sorted from blood, taken in a trial of the OX40 agonist ivuxolimab. The receptor set was obtained from an adult with an advanced solid tumor such as melanoma, head and neck, liver or kidney cancer.

The gene calls are TRBV5-5 and TRBJ1-2, with D uncertain. Germline loops: CDR1 SGHKS, CDR2 YYEKEE (reference sequence). Trimming took 0 bases from V and 3 from J, leaving 12 bases between them. This CDR3 is built from 15 residues. DNA of the CDR3: TGTGCCAGCAGCTTGGCTCCGGGAAACGACTATGGCTACACCTTC. Protein: CASSLAPGNDYGYTF.

The rearrangement uses TRBV6-4 and TRBJ1-2; 8 bases agree with TRBD1. The CDR3 has 14 amino acids. Per germline, CDR1 MRHNA and CDR2 SNTAGT. V dropped 5 bases and J dropped 2; count of bases not matched to a gene: 4. The CDR3 here is CASSSGTGNYGYTF. The CDR3 DNA reads as TGTGCCAGCAGTTCCGGGACAGGCAACTATGGCTACACCTTC.

The chain links TRBV7-3 to TRBJ2-2; TRBD1 is a possible D gene (5 bases). Germline V gene sequence: CDR1 SGHTA, CDR2 FQGTGA. V lost 8 bases, J lost 1 base, and 14 bases lay in between. The CDR3 covers 15 residues. Here the CDR3 DNA reads TGTGCCAGCTCATCTCAGGGCCTGAACACCGGGGAGCTGTTTTTT. Residues: CASSSQGLNTGELFF.

The rearrangement uses TRBV27 and TRBJ1-1, with D hard to call. CDR1 is MNHEY and CDR2 is SMNVEV in the germline V gene (reference sequence). Between the trimmed V and J ends, which lost 0 bases and 4 bases, there was a span of 6 bases. The CDR3 is 13 amino acids. The CDR3 DNA is TGTGCCAGCAGTTTATCAGTTCTCACTGAAGCTTTCTTT. Its translation is CASSLSVLTEAFF.

The V call is TRBV10-3, the J call TRBJ2-5, with 10 nucleotides matching TRBD2. The ends lost 7 bases at V and 5 bases at J; junction bases unmatched: 7. The CDR3 is 14 amino acids. Germline values: CDR1 ENHRY, CDR2 SYGVKD. The chain's CDR3 is CAIKPGLASETQYF. The CDR3 region has the DNA TGTGCCATCAAGCCGGGACTAGCGTCGGAGACCCAGTACTTC.

The chain is built from TRBV4-2 and TRBJ2-3; 10 bases agree with TRBD2. The CDR3 length is 16 residues. Germline assignment: CDR1 LGHNA and CDR2 YNFKEQ. Trimming took 0 bases from V and 7 from J; bases not matched to a gene: 7. CDR3 DNA: TGTGCCAGCAGCCAAGAGCTAGCGGGAGTTGAAAATACGCAGTATTTT. This encodes CASSQELAGVENTQYF.

The V and J genes are TRBV28 and TRBJ1-3, with TRBD1 matching over 7 bases. Looked up from germline, CDR1 is MDHEN and CDR2 is SYDVKM. Germline trimming cut 7 bases from V and 1 base from J; bases unmatched to any gene: 10. The CDR3 is 16 amino acids. CDR3 nucleotides: TGTGCCAGCACCACAGGGGAAGTCGGGTCTGGAAACACCATATATTTT. It translates to CASTTGEVGSGNTIYF.

The chain is built from TRBV30 and TRBJ2-5; D not resolved. The V gene lost 2 bases and the J gene lost 5 bases, with 3 bases spanning the gap. CDR3 size: 10 residues. Germline values: CDR1 GTSNPN, CDR2 SVGIG (reference sequence). CDR3 sequence: CAWSSETQYF. In DNA, the CDR3 is TGTGCCTGGAGTTCTGAGACCCAGTACTTC.

J is TRBJ2-1 and V is TRBV19; D gene ambiguous. CDR1 and CDR2 (germline): LNHDA, SQIVND (reference sequence). The CDR3 runs 13 residues. Deletions cut 4 bases from V and 8 bases from J, with 12 bases between. The CDR3: CASSNGQFDEQFF. CDR3 nucleotides: TGTGCCAGTAGTAACGGTCAATTTGATGAGCAGTTCTTC.

For the CDR3, the DNA is TGTGCCAGCTCACCAGGGAGCGGAGGGAGCTCCTACGAGCAGTACTTC. Translating gives CASSPGSGGSSYEQYF. This chain connects TRBV18 to TRBJ2-7, with D tentatively TRBD2 (6 bases). Deletions cut 2 bases from V and 0 bases from J, with 14 bases between. CDR1 KGHSH and CDR2 LQKENI come from the germline V gene. The CDR3 totals 16 residues.